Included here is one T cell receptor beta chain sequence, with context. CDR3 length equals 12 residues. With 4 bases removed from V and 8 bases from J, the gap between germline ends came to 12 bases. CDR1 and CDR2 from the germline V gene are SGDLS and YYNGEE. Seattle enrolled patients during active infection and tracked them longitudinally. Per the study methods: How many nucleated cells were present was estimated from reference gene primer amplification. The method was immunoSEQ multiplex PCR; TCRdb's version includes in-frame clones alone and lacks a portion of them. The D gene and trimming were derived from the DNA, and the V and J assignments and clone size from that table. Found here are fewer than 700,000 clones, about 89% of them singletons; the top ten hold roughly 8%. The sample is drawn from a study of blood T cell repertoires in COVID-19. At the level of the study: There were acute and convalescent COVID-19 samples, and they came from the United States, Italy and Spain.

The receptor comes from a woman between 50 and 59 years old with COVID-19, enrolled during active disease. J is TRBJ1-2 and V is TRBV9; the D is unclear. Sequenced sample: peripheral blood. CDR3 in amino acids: CASSPPLGGYTF. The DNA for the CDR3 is TGTGCCAGCAGCCCCCCCCTCGGGGGCTACACCTTC.